Listed here are 29 T cell receptor beta chains from one sample, sequenced in a study of T cells expressing NK-cell markers. TCRdb reprocessed the 5' RACE reads; each CDR3 protein has one entry and no DNA is given. Across 350,000 to 400,000 distinct CDR3 sequences, the top ten clones capture 9.5% to 12% of the sample. The sample taken for sequencing was blood T cells: a sorted CD56 or NKG2C T cell subset, CD4+ or CD8+ T cells, or bulk PBMC T cells (not recorded which). The origin of the receptors is a woman in her forties or fifties in good health.

The V and J genes are TRBV12-3 or TRBV12-4 and TRBJ1-1; TCRdb calls TRBD1, which cannot be checked without DNA. The CDR3 runs 14 residues. The CDR3 loop is CASSPTGGLTEAFF.

The CDR3 is CASRRTGENGGELFF. V gene TRBV12-3 or TRBV12-4 combines with J gene TRBJ2-2; the D call from TCRdb, TRBD1, cannot be confirmed without DNA. The CDR3 runs to 15 residues.

The chain has TRBV6-2 or TRBV6-3 and TRBJ1-5; TCRdb names TRBD1, which stays unverified in the absence of DNA. CDR3 length equals 14 residues. From germline, CDR1 is MNHEY and CDR2 SVGEGT. CDR3 loop: CASSGDRDNQPQHF.

The chain combines TRBV7-9 with TRBJ2-5; the D call from TCRdb, TRBD2, cannot be confirmed without DNA. Germline loops: CDR1 SEHNR, CDR2 FQNEAQ (reference sequence). The CDR3 is 16 amino acids. The CDR3 reads CASSLVTSGAQETQYF.

The chain combines TRBV5-1 with TRBJ2-5. The germline gives CDR1 SGHRS, CDR2 YFSETQ. The CDR3 contains 14 residues. This chain's CDR3 is CASGLKTHQETQYF.

The chain couples TRBV12-3 or TRBV12-4 to TRBJ2-1; TCRdb names TRBD2, which stays unverified in the absence of DNA. The CDR3 sequence is 12 residues long. The CDR3 sequence is CASSLVAGVRFF.

This rearrangement joins TRBV20-1 to TRBJ2-5; without DNA, the TCRdb call of TRBD1 cannot be checked. The CDR3 totals 16 residues. CDR1 and CDR2 (germline): DFQATT, SNEGSKA (reference sequence). CDR3: CSASYRGQGVLETQYF.

The V gene is TRBV29-1, the J gene TRBJ1-5. The germline V gene encodes CDR1 SQVTM and CDR2 ANQGSEA. The CDR3 sequence is 15 residues long. The CDR3 reads CSVGQGGDSNQPQHF.

This sequence joins TRBV7-9 and TRBJ2-7. The CDR3 extends over 14 amino acids. Germline CDR1 is SEHNR and CDR2 is FQNEAQ (reference sequence). CDR3 sequence: CASSLDLADYEQYF. The variable domain in full, with the rest retrieved from reference TRBV7-9 and TRBJ2-7, is DTGVSQNPRHKITKRGQNVTFRCDPISEHNRLYWYRQTLGQGPEFLTYFQNEAQLEKSRLLSDRFSAERPKGSFSTLEIQRTEQGDSAMYLCASSLDLADYEQYFGPGTRLTVT.

The chain joins TRBV11-2 to TRBJ2-5; the TRBD1 assignment by TCRdb is unverifiable without DNA. The germline V gene has CDR1 SGHAT and CDR2 FQNNGV. This CDR3 spans 15 amino acids. This CDR3 reads CASSKKDRGRETQYF. The full variable domain, rest sourced from reference TRBV11-2 and TRBJ2-5, is EAGVAQSPRYKIIEKRQSVAFWCNPISGHATLYWYQQILGQGPKLLIQFQNNGVVDDSQLPKDRFSAERLKGVDSTLKIQPAKLEDSAVYLCASSKKDRGRETQYFGPGTRLLVL.

The chain links TRBV18 to TRBJ2-5; absent DNA, TCRdb's TRBD1 call cannot be checked. Germline V gene data show CDR1 as KGHSH and CDR2 as LQKENI. CDR3 length: 16 residues. CDR3 residues: CASSPLYQDTSQTQYF. The full variable domain, with the rest looked up from reference TRBV18 and TRBJ2-5, is NAGVMQNPRHLVRRRGQEARLRCSPMKGHSHVYWYRQLPEEGLKFMVYLQKENIIDESGMPKERFSAEFPKEGPSILRIQQVVRGDSAAYFCASSPLYQDTSQTQYFGPGTRLLVL.

The chain recombines TRBV7-2 with TRBJ2-1; TCRdb outputs TRBD1, but without DNA this stays unchecked. The CDR3 sequence is 16 residues long. Germline V CDR1 and CDR2: SGHTA, FQGNSA. CDR3 sequence reads: CASSLAGGGRGNEQFF.

The genes are TRBV10-3 and TRBJ2-4; TCRdb's D call of TRBD2 is untestable without DNA. CDR1 is ENHRY, CDR2 SYGVKD, per germline. The CDR3 extends over 15 amino acids. CDR3 in amino acids: CAIRASGLAKNIQYF.

The chain links TRBV7-3 to TRBJ2-1; TCRdb outputs TRBD1, but without DNA this stays unchecked. The CDR3 extends over 14 amino acids. Germline CDR1 is SGHTA and CDR2 is FQGTGA. This chain's CDR3 is CASRLGPGGNEQFF.

The genes are TRBV6-5 and TRBJ2-5; the D gene TCRdb calls, TRBD1, cannot be checked with no DNA. Germline values: CDR1 MNHEY, CDR2 SVGAGI. The CDR3 totals 14 residues. This chain's CDR3 is CASSYQDRVETQYF.

V is TRBV12-3 or TRBV12-4 and J is TRBJ2-7; TCRdb returns TRBD1, unconfirmable since there is no DNA. The CDR3 totals 16 residues. CDR3 loop: CASSLSESAFSYEQYF.

The genes are TRBV28 and TRBJ1-1; with no DNA, the TCRdb D assignment of TRBD1 cannot be verified. The CDR3 length is 12 residues. CDR1 is MDHEN and CDR2 is SYDVKM in the germline V gene. The CDR3: CASRTGSTEAFF.

The chain combines TRBV3-1 with TRBJ2-2; TCRdb's assignment of TRBD1 cannot be checked, as there is no DNA. This CDR3 is built from 16 residues. Germline-derived CDR1 and CDR2 are LGHDT and YNNKEL (reference sequence). Here the CDR3 reads CASSRAPGRASGELFF.

V usage is TRBV20-1 and J usage is TRBJ2-1. Germline CDR1 and CDR2: DFQATT and SNEGSKA (reference sequence). The CDR3 sequence is 12 residues long. CDR3 loop: CSVDQIGGIKFF.

This sequence joins TRBV10-3 and TRBJ2-1; TCRdb returns TRBD2, unconfirmable since there is no DNA. The length of the CDR3 is 17 residues. CDR1 and CDR2 from the germline V gene are ENHRY and SYGVKD. CDR3 protein: CAISGDLPTRSYNEQFF.

V is TRBV5-1 and J is TRBJ2-2; the D gene TCRdb calls, TRBD1, cannot be checked with no DNA. The CDR3 runs 15 residues. From germline, CDR1 is SGHRS and CDR2 YFSETQ. CDR3 amino acids: CASSRSRANVRELFF.

The chain joins TRBV7-9 to TRBJ2-2; TCRdb's D call, TRBD1, is unchecked because there is no DNA. Germline V lookup: CDR1 SEHNR, CDR2 FQNEAQ (reference sequence). The CDR3 length is 15 residues. The CDR3 loop is CASSWQGGNTGELFF. The whole variable domain, filled in from reference TRBV7-9 and TRBJ2-2, reads DTGVSQNPRHKITKRGQNVTFRCDPISEHNRLYWYRQTLGQGPEFLTYFQNEAQLEKSRLLSDRFSAERPKGSFSTLEIQRTEQGDSAMYLCASSWQGGNTGELFFGEGSRLTVL.

The CDR3: CASSKAGLANNEQFF. The chain recombines TRBV12-3 or TRBV12-4 with TRBJ2-1. CDR3 length: 15 amino acids.

The CDR3 sequence: CASSYLPALGQFF. The V call is TRBV27, the J call TRBJ2-1; lacking DNA, the TRBD2 call made by TCRdb goes unchecked. The CDR3 runs 13 residues. Germline V gene lookup returns CDR1 MNHEY and CDR2 SMNVEV (reference sequence).

V and J are TRBV5-5 and TRBJ2-1; there is no DNA to check the TCRdb D call of TRBD2. This CDR3 comprises 16 residues. The germline V gene has CDR1 SGHKS and CDR2 YYEKEE (reference sequence). This chain's CDR3 is CASSSFGLADGNEQFF.

The chain combines TRBV25-1 with TRBJ2-3; TCRdb indicates TRBD2, and absent DNA this call remains unverified. Germline V gene data show CDR1 as MGHDK and CDR2 as SYGVNS. This CDR3 region has 18 residues. The CDR3 loop is CASSEYLSGILTTDTQYF.

This chain's CDR3 is CASSQSGDYEQYF. The rearrangement uses TRBV4-1 and TRBJ2-7; the TCRdb call, TRBD1, lacks DNA for checking. Germline CDR1 reads MGHRA; CDR2 reads YSYEKL. The CDR3 runs to 13 residues.

This chain links TRBV28 with TRBJ2-7; the D call from TCRdb, TRBD2, cannot be confirmed without DNA. This CDR3 spans 15 amino acids. Looked up from germline, CDR1 is MDHEN and CDR2 is SYDVKM. The CDR3 loop is CASSFERENNNEQYF.

CDR3 in amino acids: CASSLEQGLGGMNEQFF. This chain connects TRBV5-1 to TRBJ2-1; TCRdb gives TRBD2 as the D gene, but with no DNA this cannot be confirmed. CDR3 size: 17 residues. Germline-derived CDR1 and CDR2 are SGHRS and YFSETQ.